Sequencing of this T cell receptor (beta chain) was carried out in a study of T cell repertoires in cytomegalovirus infection. The overall study: Carrying CMV and the relevant HLA type showed in public TCR beta signatures.

This clonotype has just a few counts. Its target is unknown. General observations from the study: Accumulated public TCR beta family frequency recognized individuals carrying CMV together with the relevant HLA. Dominating the ex vivo response were HLA-C-restricted CMV-specific TCR beta clonotypes.

TCRdb reanalysed the reads using MiXCR and keeps one entry per CDR3 protein. The sample has approximately 400,000 distinct CDR3 sequences, around 32% seen once. Input material: PBMCs. This sequence was found in a human donor in good health (CMV status not recorded). Some clones in this sample may be carry-over from other donors' samples.

CDR3 residues: CASSPLSGALFF. CDR3 nucleotide sequence: TGTGCCAGCAGCCCTCTTTCGGGCGCGCTGTTTTTT. This rearrangement joins TRBV7-6 to TRBJ1-4; D ambiguous. The CDR3 has 12 amino acids. V dropped 5 bases and J dropped 14 bases, with 15 bases sitting between them. Germline V gene data show CDR1 as SGHVS and CDR2 as FNYEAQ.